The subject of this entry is one TCR beta chain. The data belong to a study of T-cell memory formation after mild COVID-19. This CDR3 region has 11 residues. Germline CDR1 is SEHNR and CDR2 is FQNEAQ (reference sequence). Trimming cost V 3 bases and J 7 bases, with 6 bases left between them. TCRdb called the 5' RACE reads again in MiXCR, with one record for every CDR3 protein. Of a few hundred thousand distinct CDR3 sequences in the sample, approximately 22% were seen once. The sample taken for sequencing was PBMCs or a T cell subset sorted from them (not recorded which). V gene TRBV7-9 combines with J gene TRBJ1-1; D call uncertain. The sequence was collected from a young man who had mild COVID-19 (a few samples of this study predate the infection). Cell type and time point are not known. CDR3 protein: CASSFNGEAFF. In nucleotides, the CDR3 is TGTGCCAGCAGCTTTAATGGTGAAGCTTTCTTT.